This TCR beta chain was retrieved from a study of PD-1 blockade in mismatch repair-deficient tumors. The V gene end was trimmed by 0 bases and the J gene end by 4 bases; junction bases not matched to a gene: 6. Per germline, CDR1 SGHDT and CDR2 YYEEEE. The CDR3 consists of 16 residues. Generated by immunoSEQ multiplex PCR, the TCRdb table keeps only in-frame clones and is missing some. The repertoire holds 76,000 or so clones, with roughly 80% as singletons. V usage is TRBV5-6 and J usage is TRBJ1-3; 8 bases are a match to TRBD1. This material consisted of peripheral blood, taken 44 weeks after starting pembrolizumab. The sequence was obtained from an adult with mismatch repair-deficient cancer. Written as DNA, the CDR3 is TGTGCCAGCAGCTTGGTAGCAGGGGGCGCGGGAAACACCATATATTTT. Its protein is CASSLVAGGAGNTIYF.